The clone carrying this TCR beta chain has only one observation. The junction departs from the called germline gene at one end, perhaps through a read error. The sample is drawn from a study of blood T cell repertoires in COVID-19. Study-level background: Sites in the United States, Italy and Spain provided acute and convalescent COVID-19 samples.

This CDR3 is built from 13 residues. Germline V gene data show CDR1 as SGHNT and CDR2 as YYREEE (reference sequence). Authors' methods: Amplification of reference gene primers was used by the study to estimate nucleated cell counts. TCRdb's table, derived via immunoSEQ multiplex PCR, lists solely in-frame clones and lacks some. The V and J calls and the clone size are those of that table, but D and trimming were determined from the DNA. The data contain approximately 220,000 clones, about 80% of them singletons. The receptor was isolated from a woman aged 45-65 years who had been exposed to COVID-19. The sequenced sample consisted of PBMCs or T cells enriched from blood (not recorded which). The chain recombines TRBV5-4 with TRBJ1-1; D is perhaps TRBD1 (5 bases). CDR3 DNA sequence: TGTGCCAGCAGCGTTTCAGGGAACGCTGAAGCTTTCTTT. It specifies CASSVSGNAEAFF.